These 29 T cell receptor beta chains were all obtained from the same sample, sequenced in a study of CD8 T cells in ankylosing spondylitis. One entry per CDR3 protein, called by TCRdb with MiXCR from the 5' RACE reads. Of approximately 250,000 distinct CDR3 sequences in the sample, roughly a quarter were seen once. Sequencing was done on a sample of blood, either unsorted or a sorted T cell fraction (not recorded which). Receptor source: a male donor with ankylosing spondylitis or in good health (not recorded which).

This clonotype was recorded at least ten times. V gene TRBV29-1 combines with J gene TRBJ1-2; maybe TRBD1 (5 bases). Trimming removed 3 bases from V and 4 bases from J, with 6 bases in between. The CDR3 loop spans 11 amino acids. Germline V lookup: CDR1 SQVTM, CDR2 ANQGSEA. The chain's CDR3 is CSVDDSYGYTF. The CDR3 nucleotides are TGCAGCGTTGATGACAGCTATGGCTACACCTTC.

This clonotype was counted at least ten times. The chain joins TRBV6-1 to TRBJ2-6, with TRBD1 matching 9 bases. V lost 5 bases and J lost 2; bases outside the gene matches: 10. Germline CDR1 MNHNS, CDR2 SASEGT. This CDR3 comprises 18 residues. The chain's CDR3 is CASSPSDRGRTGANVLTF. The CDR3 bases are TGTGCCAGCAGTCCGTCGGACAGGGGAAGAACTGGGGCCAACGTCCTGACTTTC.

The chain combines TRBV20-1 with TRBJ1-2, with a weak D call TRBD1 (5 bases). The CDR3 is made up of 12 amino acids. Per germline, CDR1 DFQATT and CDR2 SNEGSKA (reference sequence). Trimming removed 3 bases at V and 2 bases at J, with 7 bases between. CDR3 residues: CSAREGNYGYTF. The CDR3 bases are TGCAGTGCTAGGGAGGGGAACTATGGCTACACCTTC.

In this sample, this clonotype turned up many times. The chain couples TRBV24-1 to TRBJ2-2; the match to TRBD1 covers 9 bases. The CDR3 loop spans 17 amino acids. With 0 bases clipped from V and 5 bases from J, the junction kept 6 bases outside the gene matches. In germline, CDR1 is KGHDR, CDR2 SFDVKD. The CDR3 DNA reads TGTGCCACCAGTGATTTGGATAGTGGGACAGGGACCGGGGAGCTGTTTTTT. Translated: CATSDLDSGTGTGELFF.

This clonotype occurred many times. The J gene is TRBJ2-1, the V gene TRBV5-1; the D gene could be TRBD1 or TRBD2 (6 bases each). The CDR3 is 16 amino acids. The V gene's germline CDR1 is SGHRS and CDR2 YFSETQ. With 0 bases removed from V and 3 bases from J, the gap between germline ends came to 13 bases. This CDR3 reads CASSLERGDFYNEQFF. CDR3 sequence (DNA): TGCGCCAGCAGCTTGGAGAGGGGGGACTTCTACAATGAGCAGTTCTTC.

This clonotype was counted a single time. An end of the junction differs from the germline gene, which may be a read error. V gene TRBV12-3 or TRBV12-4 combines with J gene TRBJ2-6; TRBD1 aligns across 7 bases. CDR3 length: 19 amino acids. The CDR3 loop is CAISLAGGYAETGANVLTF. The CDR3, as DNA: TGTGCCATCAGTTTAGCAGGGGGTTATGCGGAAACTGGGGCCAACGTCCTGACTTTC.

This clonotype has at least ten counts. The chain links TRBV20-1 to TRBJ2-7, with 10 bases lining up with TRBD1. Germline values: CDR1 DFQATT, CDR2 SNEGSKA (reference sequence). J was trimmed by 2 bases and V by 7 bases; bases with no gene match: 5. The CDR3 has 13 residues. The CDR3 loop reads CSVPGQGPYEQYF. CDR3 nucleotides: TGCAGTGTTCCGGGACAGGGGCCCTACGAGCAGTACTTC.

The chain is built from TRBV12-3 or TRBV12-4 and TRBJ2-7; the match to TRBD1 covers 8 bases. This CDR3 has 13 residues. Trimming removed 6 bases from V and 3 bases from J; junction bases left unmatched: 4. The CDR3 here is CASSDRGFYEQYF. CDR3 coding DNA: TGTGCCAGCAGCGACAGGGGCTTCTACGAGCAGTACTTC.

J is TRBJ2-6 and V is TRBV27, with D possibly TRBD1 on 6 matching bases. Germline CDR1 MNHEY, CDR2 SMNVEV (reference sequence). The CDR3 loop spans 17 amino acids. Deletions cut 4 bases from V and 0 bases from J, with 13 bases between. DNA of the CDR3: TGTGCCAGCAGTTCGACCCGGACAGTCTCTGGGGCCAACGTCCTGACTTTC. It specifies CASSSTRTVSGANVLTF.

There are a few counts of this clonotype. The V gene is TRBV20-1, the J gene TRBJ2-5; 8 bases are a match to TRBD2. After removal of 6 bases from V and 0 bases from J, the junction contained 12 bases not matched to a gene. The CDR3 covers 16 residues. Germline CDR1 reads DFQATT; CDR2 reads SNEGSKA (reference sequence). The CDR3 DNA reads TGCAGTGCCAACCGCCCAAGCGGGGGCTACCAAGAGACCCAGTACTTC. Its translation is CSANRPSGGYQETQYF.

At least ten counts were recorded for this clonotype. The V and J genes are TRBV20-1 and TRBJ1-1; D unclear. V was shortened by 6 bases and J by 6 bases, with 20 bases between the two germline ends. The CDR3 has 14 residues. Per germline, CDR1 DFQATT and CDR2 SNEGSKA (reference sequence). The CDR3 DNA sequence: TGCAGTGCGCCTTACAGCCTCTCTGGCGCTGAAGCTTTCTTT. This translates into CSAPYSLSGAEAFF.

This clonotype has a single count. CDR3: CASSSLTGRNEKLFF. In nucleotides, the CDR3 is TGTGCCAGCAGTTCCCTGACAGGCCGTAATGAAAAACTGTTTTTT. This sequence joins TRBV28 and TRBJ1-4; a weak D match, TRBD1 (6 bases). Germline assignment: CDR1 MDHEN and CDR2 SYDVKM. Trimming shortened V by 4 bases and J by 4 bases, and 13 bases separated the two germline ends. This CDR3 comprises 15 residues.

The sample holds many counts of this clonotype. The gene calls are TRBV10-3 and TRBJ2-2, with D perhaps TRBD2 (5 bases). Germline CDR1 reads ENHRY; CDR2 reads SYGVKD. V shed 6 bases and J shed 4 bases, with 6 bases lying between them. The CDR3 contains 12 residues. The CDR3 protein is CAISGVTGELFF. In DNA form, the CDR3 reads TGTGCCATCAGCGGGGTCACCGGGGAGCTGTTTTTT.

The genes are TRBV20-1 and TRBJ1-6; no clear D. The CDR3 runs 14 residues. Trimming cost V 2 bases and J 4 bases, with 9 bases left between them. Germline V gene data show CDR1 as DFQATT and CDR2 as SNEGSKA (reference sequence). The CDR3 nucleotides are TGCAGTGCTAGAACCGGTTTTTATAATTCACCCCTCCACTTT. Translating it yields CSARTGFYNSPLHF.

This clonotype appeared many times. The rearrangement joins TRBV20-1 to TRBJ2-1; tentatively, D is TRBD2 (6 bases). Trimming pared 6 bases from V and 12 bases from J, leaving 15 bases between. The V gene's germline CDR1 is DFQATT and CDR2 SNEGSKA (reference sequence). The CDR3 spans 11 residues. In nucleotides, the CDR3 is TGCAGTGCCTCGGACCTAGCGCGGCAGTTCTTC. Encoded protein: CSASDLARQFF.

This clonotype was seen many times. The chain couples TRBV10-3 to TRBJ2-1; 9 bases are shared with TRBD2. This CDR3 has 14 residues. Germline V gene data show CDR1 as ENHRY and CDR2 as SYGVKD. The junction had 5 bases not matched to a gene; V was cut back by 8 bases and J by 3 bases. CDR3 amino acids: CAIGGRGDYNEQFF. CDR3 nucleotide sequence: TGTGCCATCGGCGGGAGGGGGGACTACAATGAGCAGTTCTTC.

This clonotype was seen a handful of times. The chain carries TRBV20-1 and TRBJ2-7; tentatively, D is TRBD2 (6 bases). The CDR3 extends over 11 amino acids. The germline V and J ends were trimmed by 7 bases and 2 bases, with 9 bases remaining between them. Germline CDR1 is DFQATT and CDR2 is SNEGSKA (reference sequence). The CDR3: CSVGTAYEQYF. DNA for the CDR3: TGCAGTGTGGGGACTGCCTACGAGCAGTACTTC.

The chain is built from TRBV20-1 and TRBJ2-3; the D is unclear. Trimming took off 3 bases at V and 0 bases at J, with 10 bases between the two ends. CDR1 is DFQATT, CDR2 SNEGSKA, per germline (reference sequence). The CDR3 runs to 14 residues. CDR3 nucleotide sequence: TGCAGTGCTAGTTTTGAGGCTAGCACAGATACGCAGTATTTT. It specifies CSASFEASTDTQYF.

This clonotype was observed a few times. The DNA of the CDR3 is TGTGCCAGCAGCCAAGATCCAGGGCCCTCCCAGGGAGATGGCTACACCTTC. The encoded protein is CASSQDPGPSQGDGYTF. The rearrangement uses TRBV3-1 and TRBJ1-2; D might be TRBD1 (5 bases). The germline V gene has CDR1 LGHDT and CDR2 YNNKEL (reference sequence). Trimming left V 0 bases short and J 6 bases short, with 20 bases between. The CDR3 extends over 17 amino acids. Drawing the rest from reference TRBV3-1 and TRBJ1-2, the complete variable domain is DTAVSQTPKYLVTQMGNDKSIKCEQNLGHDTMYWYKQDSKKFLKIMFSYNNKELIINETVPNRFSPKSPDKAHLNLHINSLELGDSAVYFCASSQDPGPSQGDGYTFGSGTRLTVV.

This clonotype was recorded a few times. The CDR3 DNA reads as TGTGCCAGCAGCGAGGGACAGGGGAACTATGGCTACACCTTC. This encodes CASSEGQGNYGYTF. The rearrangement links TRBV7-6 to TRBJ1-2; 10 bases are a match to TRBD1. Germline loops: CDR1 SGHVS, CDR2 FNYEAQ. V lost 5 bases, J lost 2 bases, and 2 bases stayed unmatched. The CDR3 runs 14 residues.

This clonotype was counted many times. This chain links TRBV12-3 or TRBV12-4 with TRBJ1-5; possibly TRBD1 for D (6 bases). This CDR3 region has 13 residues. V was trimmed by 4 bases and J by 4 bases, leaving 8 bases between them. The CDR3 DNA follows: TGTGCCAGCAGTTACAGGGAAAATCAGCCCCAGCATTTT. It codes for CASSYRENQPQHF.

This clonotype was picked up a small number of times. The chain has TRBV20-1 and TRBJ2-7; D is unclear. CDR3 length equals 12 residues. The ends were cut back, 2 bases at V and 1 base at J, with 6 bases in the middle. CDR1 DFQATT and CDR2 SNEGSKA come from the germline V gene (reference sequence). The CDR3 DNA sequence: TGCAGTGCTAGAAGTCAGTCCTACGAGCAGTACTTC. It specifies CSARSQSYEQYF.

This clonotype was detected many times. V and J are TRBV20-1 and TRBJ1-2, with TRBD1 matching over 7 bases. Trimming at V came to 0 bases and at J to 8 bases, leaving 9 bases not matched to a gene. The CDR3 sequence is 14 residues long. Germline V CDR1 and CDR2: DFQATT, SNEGSKA (reference sequence). The DNA for the CDR3 is TGCAGTGCTAGAGATGGACAGGCCTCGTACGGCTACACCTTC. Translating it yields CSARDGQASYGYTF.

In its sample, this clonotype was seen a few times. The CDR3 reads CSARDTSGGPTDTQYF. The CDR3 region has the DNA TGCAGTGCTAGAGATACCAGCGGGGGCCCCACAGATACGCAGTATTTT. The J gene is TRBJ2-3, the V gene TRBV20-1; the match to TRBD2 covers 8 bases. The V gene end was trimmed by 0 bases and the J gene end by 2 bases; junction bases not matched to a gene: 7. The germline gives CDR1 DFQATT, CDR2 SNEGSKA (reference sequence). The CDR3 is 16 amino acids.

The gene calls are TRBV6-5 and TRBJ2-7; 9 nucleotides agree with TRBD1. The junction had 6 bases not matched to a gene; V was cut back by 0 bases and J by 6 bases. CDR1 is MNHEY and CDR2 is SVGAGI in the germline V gene. The CDR3 spans 15 residues. The chain's CDR3 is CASSYSRDRAPEQYF. CDR3 sequence (DNA): TGTGCCAGCAGTTACTCCCGGGACAGGGCTCCCGAGCAGTACTTC.

This clonotype has just a few counts. A read error may account for a junction end that differs from germline. The chain couples TRBV5-4 to TRBJ2-2; D may match TRBD1 or TRBD2 (6 bases each). The germline V gene has CDR1 SGHNT and CDR2 YYREEE (reference sequence). The length of the CDR3 is 15 residues. The CDR3 DNA is TGTGCCGGCAGGCACGGGGGCCTGGACACCGGGGAGCTGTTTTTT. This translates into CAGRHGGLDTGELFF.

V usage is TRBV5-4 and J usage is TRBJ2-3; 10 positions agree with TRBD2. This CDR3 spans 15 amino acids. Germline trimming cut 2 bases from V and 3 bases from J; bases unmatched to any gene: 3. Germline V lookup: CDR1 SGHNT, CDR2 YYREEE (reference sequence). In DNA, the CDR3 is TGTGCCAGCAGCTTAGCGGGGGGGAGAACAGATACGCAGTATTTT. This codes for CASSLAGGRTDTQYF.

J is TRBJ2-7 and V is TRBV5-5; weak D call: TRBD1 (7 bases). Germline V gene data show CDR1 as SGHKS and CDR2 as YYEKEE (reference sequence). The CDR3 is 15 residues long. V shed 5 bases and J shed 6 bases, with 21 bases lying between them. The CDR3 DNA reads TGTGCCAGCAGTAGGACAGGACAGGTCGGGAGCGAGCAGTACTTC. Translation gives CASSRTGQVGSEQYF. Using reference TRBV5-5 and TRBJ2-7 for the parts outside the CDR3, the full variable domain is DAGVTQSPTHLIKTRGQQVTLRCSPISGHKSVSWYQQVLGQGPQFIFQYYEKEERGRGNFPDRFSARQFPNYSSELNVNALLLGDSALYLCASSRTGQVGSEQYFGPGTRLTVT.

This clonotype has a count of ten or more. This chain uses TRBV12-3 or TRBV12-4 with TRBJ2-1; D is unclear. The V gene lost 3 bases and the J gene lost 9 bases, with 18 bases spanning the gap. The CDR3 runs 15 residues. The CDR3 region has the DNA TGTGCCAGCAGTTTCGACCCCCCAGGTTTGAGTGAGCAGTTCTTC. It specifies CASSFDPPGLSEQFF.